This T cell receptor beta chain was recovered during a study of monozygotic twins with inflammatory bowel disease (dated by TCRdb to the late 2010s). A note on the overall study: The complete study included about 28 monozygotic twin pairs: 19 IBD-discordant Danish pairs and nine German pairs, of which four were IBD-concordant and five were IBD-discordant. Within discordant pairs, disease-associated traits were sought mainly by comparing IBD patients with their genetically identical healthy co-twins. Each individual had, on average, about 151 000 unique TCRalpha sequences and 181 000 unique TCRbeta sequences available for analysis. Summary of the overall study and its limitations: Different T cell subtypes could not be distinguished in the analysis. Background noise and inter-individual variability may have been introduced into the repertoires by the differing immunosuppressive treatments among patients. Compared with healthy twins, IBD patients had fewer clonotypes in common with other individuals, a difference most pronounced in patients showing signs of disease activity. The results gave no support for a single strong signal or clonotype linked to IBD. A decrease in TCRbeta repertoire diversity, as measured by inverse Simpson index, was observed in IBD patients compared with their healthy co-twins. No difference in repertoire similarity was observed between concordant and discordant twins, possibly owing to limited statistical power.

From each donor, a 2.5 ml peripheral blood sample was collected into PAXgene tubes and kept at -80 degrees C. Without T cell sorting, total RNA was isolated from whole blood using the PAXgene blood miRNA kit on an automated QIAcube. Peripheral blood from monozygotic twin pairs who were concordant or discordant for inflammatory bowel disease underwent deep TCRalpha and TCRbeta repertoire profiling using unique molecular barcoding. Smoking habits were recorded for all twin pairs, and each individual was classified as a current, former or never smoker. Libraries were made using 5' RACE. Each TCR library was prepared from 3,000 to 4,000 ng of total RNA. For each sample, cDNA was synthesized in eight separate reactions using SMARTScribe reverse transcriptase. During cDNA synthesis, template switching introduced unique molecular identifiers that contained a 6-nucleotide sample barcode. TCRalpha and TCRbeta cDNA was amplified in two nested PCRs of 16 and 9 cycles, and bead purification was carried out after each PCR. Before amplification, the cDNA was treated with uracil DNA-glycosylase and purified using the QIAquick PCR purification kit. The second PCR added Illumina TruSeq-compatible adapters along with sample-specific barcodes. TapeStation and Qubit were used to check library quality and concentration, and 4 to 6.5 ng of each library went into the pool. The pooled libraries were sequenced with 2 x 100 bp reads and custom sequencing primers on an Illumina HiSeq2500 single-index Rapid Run. As for the authors' bioinformatics: MiGEC version 1.2.6 was used for UMI-based consensus assembly, which corrected PCR and sequencing errors. MiXCR version 2.1.1 was used to carry out V(D)J alignment, clonotype assembly and CDR3 extraction. To normalise gene usage, clonotype sharing and MAIT/NKT TCR abundance, the top 1000, 10 000 and 20 000 clonotypes in each sample were analysed. Diversity was computed as the inverse Simpson index with the vegan R package after downsampling to 27 000 UMIs. Paired Mann-Whitney U tests were applied to discordant twin pairs, and Benjamini-Hochberg correction was used for multiple testing. Reprocessed by TCRdb, the reads give a single entry per CDR3 protein sequence, without DNA. For this entry, the V and J calls and clone size follow TCRdb and not the study's own pipeline. This sample's clone table shows 300,000 to 350,000 distinct CDR3 sequences. In total, the top ten clones hold over 2% of the sample.

CDR1 and CDR2 were assigned from the germline V gene as SQVTM and ANQGSEA. The CDR3 measures 13 amino acids from cysteine to phenylalanine. No DNA was logged. Of note for this clonotype: It has no known antigen specificity.

This receptor chain uses TRBV29-1 and TRBJ2-7; absent DNA, TCRdb's TRBD1 call cannot be checked. The sequenced sample was blood. The TCR comes from a human donor with ulcerative colitis or Crohn's disease, or a healthy co-twin of an affected twin (not recorded which). The CDR3 here reads CSVDNQGGYEQYF.